Sequencing of this TCR beta chain was carried out in a study of blood T cells in healthy people across ages. This clonotype occurred many times. Antigen: not known. Sample-barcoded 5' priming and a J-beta primer mix drove a second PCR of roughly 6 to 12 cycles. TCRdb called the 5' RACE reads again in MiXCR, with one record for every CDR3 protein. Seen here are fewer than 900,000 distinct CDR3 sequences, approximately 39% observed once, and the top ten hold 20% to 25%. Per sample, at least 5 micrograms of total RNA were extracted. Whole-study findings and limits: Unsorted PBMCs prevented conclusive naive versus antigen-experienced comparison. TCR beta diversity tracked closely with naive T cell percentage.

V was clipped by 3 bases and J by 8 bases; unmatched bases: 7. Per the germline V gene, CDR1 is SQVTM and CDR2 is ANQGSEA. This CDR3 has 14 residues. Sequenced input: blood. The rearrangement links TRBV29-1 to TRBJ1-2; 12 nucleotides align to TRBD1. The sequence was obtained from a woman aged 60-75 years in good health. The CDR3: CSVETGQGAWGYTF. The CDR3 region has the DNA TGCAGCGTTGAGACGGGACAGGGGGCCTGGGGCTACACCTTC.